One TCR beta chain is described in this entry. This clone was seen a single time. Its antigen specificity is not known. There are no base qualities to consult, and no much larger clone falls within one base. The same CDR3 arises from other DNA sequences in this sample as well. This entry is derived from a study of shared clonotypes between healthy human individuals (dated by TCRdb to 2019 to 2021). Some background on the complete study: The cohort included three men and a couple of women between 18 and 49 years of age. For each donor, CD4 naive and CD4 memory were each run on three plates, CD8 naive on two plates, and CD8 memory on one plate. To estimate repertoire size and how much clonotype sharing occurs between individuals, the study deeply sequenced the blood TCR repertoires of about five healthy adults. To increase sequencing depth and limit assay-specific biases, different laboratories used diverse techniques to prepare libraries and sequence TCR repertoires. Each donor's leukapheresis produced roughly between about 0.8 and 10 billion PBMCs. Results and caveats for the whole study, not just this receptor: The genetic and exposure-history diversity represented was limited by the small number of donors. Incomplete sequencing was indicated by rarefaction of sorted-subset datasets, despite the large sequencing depth. Larger estimated clonotype richness was generally found for naive subsets than for memory subsets. Pairwise subsampling led to the expectation that sequencing depth would affect the degree of clonotype sharing among donors. Clonotypes shared by all four sorted-subset donors showed higher generation probabilities than non-shared clonotypes. Across a few donors, approximately 5% of naive CD4, roughly 3.8% of naive CD8, roughly 2.3% of memory CD4, and approximately 0.4% of memory CD8 clonotypes were shared. Sampling was restricted to blood, and TCR repertoires in tissues likely differ from the TCR repertoires found in blood.

TCR CDR3 regions were amplified from genomic DNA by multiplex PCR using the deep immunoSEQ assay. For each cell subset, the extracted genomic DNA was distributed evenly across all wells of several immunoSEQ 96-well plates, and each plate served as one replicate. Each replicate PCR for sorted subsets received 200 ng genomic DNA, equal to about 30,000 T cell genomes. Purified libraries were quantified with a Qubit 3.0 fluorometer, sized on a Bioanalyzer 2100, and re-quantified with the KAPA Library Quantification kit. A separate single-read 150-cycle Illumina NextSeq 550 flow cell was used to sequence each immunoSEQ 96-well plate. Concerning the study's data processing: Because the immunoSEQ output held only junctional sequences and lacked quality scores, the filtering could not match the filtering applied to full-length reads. To assign V/J genes and CDR3, sequences were annotated using PyIR, a Python wrapper for IgBLAST v1.9, with IMGT germline references. Any read was removed if the V/J assignment was weak (E-value above 1e-6), the CDR3 was missing, or the read contained stop codons, out-of-frame junctions, or ambiguous translated residues. V3J clonotypes were defined as sequences sharing an identical inferred V gene, J gene, and CDR3 amino acid sequence. The percentage overlap between two repertoires was calculated by dividing the number of shared unique clonotypes by the size of the smaller repertoire. Three approaches were used to assess repertoire richness: RTK rarefaction, the Chao1 estimator, and Recon v2.1 estimates of unobserved clonotypes. OLGA was used to compute generation probabilities for all TCRbeta clonotypes that the gDNA method yielded from a handful of donors. TCRdb carries this immuneACCESS record with in-frame sequences only. Its versions omit some clonotypes, under half of them owing to an unresolved V gene in the studies checked, with the rest unexplained. V, J and clone size are those of that table, while D and trimming were read from the DNA. The sample includes hundreds of thousands of clones, with around 74% observed a single time. Jointly, the top ten make up 1.5% to 2% of the sample.

Donors were healthy HIV-negative adults with no recently reported acute infections or vaccinations. Only Caucasian adults living in Nashville, Tennessee, USA were represented among the donors. CD4+ T cells were enriched by magnetic negative selection, after which naive cells were positively selected on CD45RA and the negative fraction was taken as the memory subset. After blood collection by leukapheresis, PBMCs were isolated using Ficoll-Histopaque density gradient centrifugation and then cryopreserved in the vapor phase of liquid nitrogen. Purity and quantity of every magnetically sorted T cell population were checked by analytical flow cytometry. Genomic DNA was isolated from each sorted fraction and quantified by UV absorbance on a Nanodrop 2000c. The CDR3 sequence holds 14 residues, the cysteine and phenylalanine included. The read is trimmed to its CDR3 DNA, 42 bases read in frame from base 1. From V the trimming removes 3 bases and from J it removes 4 bases, while the gene matches leave 4 bases of the junction unaccounted for. In the germline V gene, CDR1 corresponds to SGHRS and CDR2 to YFSETQ.

This sequence was found in a woman in her 30s in good health. The rearrangement combines TRBV5-1 with TRBJ2-7; 10 central bases correspond to TRBD2. Sequencing input: memory CD4+ T cells sorted from blood. The meaning of the sample's cell subset or site label: CD45RA-negative fraction. CDR3 loop: CASSSTSGTYEQYF. The bases are TGCGCCAGCAGCTCAACTAGCGGGACGTACGAGCAGTACTTC.